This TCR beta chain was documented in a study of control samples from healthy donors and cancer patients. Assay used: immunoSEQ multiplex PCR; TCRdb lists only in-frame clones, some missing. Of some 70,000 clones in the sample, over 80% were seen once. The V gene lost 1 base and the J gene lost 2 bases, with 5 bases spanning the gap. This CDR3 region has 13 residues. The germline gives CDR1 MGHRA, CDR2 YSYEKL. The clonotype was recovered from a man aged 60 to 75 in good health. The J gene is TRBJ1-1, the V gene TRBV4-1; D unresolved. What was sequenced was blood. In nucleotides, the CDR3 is TGCGCCAGCAGCCAAGTAGGAAACACTGAAGCTTTCTTT. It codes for CASSQVGNTEAFF.